This T cell receptor beta chain was sequenced in a study of graft-versus-host responses after intestinal transplantation (dated by TCRdb to 2020 to 2023). About the study as a whole: Recipients received multivisceral, liver-intestinal, or isolated intestinal transplants. All recipients received anti-thymocyte globulin induction followed by maintenance tacrolimus and steroids for three to four years. Bulk TCR-beta CDR3 sequencing was used to track graft-versus-host and host-versus-graft alloreactive T cell clones in the graft, circulation and bone marrow after intestinal transplantation. Alloreactive clones were identified by sequencing pre-transplant mixed lymphocyte reaction products and comparing them with unstimulated pre-transplant donor and recipient T cells. Of the 20 to 30 intestinal transplant recipients enrolled in the cohort, one of whom was a retransplant, a few patients without pretransplant specimens were excluded. Donor T cell macrochimerism was defined as a peak of at least 4% donor T cells among recipient peripheral blood mononuclear cells. Rather than going through the commercial service, samples from three later patients were sequenced in-house on an Illumina MiSeq and processed with MiXCR. The paper as a whole reports these results and caveats: GvH clones were detected in recipient bone marrow, and some of these GvH clones were observed earlier in ileal mucosa or blood, consistent with an intestinal mucosal origin. Early after transplant, peak levels of circulating GvH clones were associated with declines in HvG clones. In the allografts of patients with donor T cell macrochimerism, GvH to HvG T cell clonal ratios were high. The relatively low number and heterogeneity of intestinal transplant patients limited the conclusions.

The library was made by the immunoSEQ multiplex PCR assay. For most patients, genomic DNA was isolated using the Qiagen DNeasy Blood and Tissue Kit and was shipped frozen to Adaptive Biotechnologies for TCR sequencing. For most patients, high-throughput TCR-beta CDR3 sequencing of genomic DNA was performed by Adaptive Biotechnologies. The paper's data handling went like this. Adaptive's ImmunoSEQ software supplied the TCR sequencing data for around 17 patients, while MiXCR and VDJtools were used to process a few other patients. To correct CD4 versus CD8 sorting errors, any sequence found in both subsets at a frequency ratio below 5:1 was removed. CDR3 nucleotide sequences shared between donor and recipient were removed because their origin could not be assigned. Alloreactive clones required at least 2-fold expansion over unstimulated cells and minimum CFSE-low frequency of 0.002% (template counts) or 0.001% (read counts). A clone was considered mappable if detected in the sequenced pre-transplant spleen, lymph node, or MLR CFSE-low populations of the donor or recipient. Cumulative frequency of alloreactive clones was calculated as a percentage of all sequences weighted by copy number. This immuneACCESS table, as held by TCRdb, lists in-frame sequences with V and J called but not all clones. Of the missing ones, under half trace to an unresolved V gene in checked studies; the others have no known cause. V and J calls and clone size are copied from that table; D and trimming were computed from the DNA. This sample comprises approximately 110,000 clones, 85% to 95% of them detected only once. 1.2% of the sample lies in the top ten.

The germline V gene (reference sequence) yields WNHNN for CDR1 and SYGVQD for CDR2. The cysteine opens and the phenylalanine closes a CDR3 of 14 amino acids. The DNA shown is the 42-base CDR3, in frame from base 1. V was cut back by 0 bases and J by 6 bases, leaving a gap of 12 bases between them. This specimen's time point label, per the study, means: cells obtained before transplantation from donor or recipient. CD3+CD4+ and CD3+CD8+ populations were FACS-sorted from unstimulated pre-transplant donor and recipient cells taken from spleen or lymph nodes. In regard to this clone: This clone's antigen is unknown. No much larger clone exists at a distance of one base, and base qualities are not known.

The specimen comprised unstimulated CD8+ T cells sorted from spleen or lymph node cells, sampled before transplant. In this chain, TRBV10-1 is recombined with TRBJ2-7; no D gene call is confident. This TCR was recovered from a human donor who was the organ donor for an intestinal transplant. The CDR3 region has the sequence CASSESMPRSEQYF. Read as DNA, the sequence is TGCGCCAGCAGTGAGTCTATGCCTAGGAGCGAGCAGTACTTC.